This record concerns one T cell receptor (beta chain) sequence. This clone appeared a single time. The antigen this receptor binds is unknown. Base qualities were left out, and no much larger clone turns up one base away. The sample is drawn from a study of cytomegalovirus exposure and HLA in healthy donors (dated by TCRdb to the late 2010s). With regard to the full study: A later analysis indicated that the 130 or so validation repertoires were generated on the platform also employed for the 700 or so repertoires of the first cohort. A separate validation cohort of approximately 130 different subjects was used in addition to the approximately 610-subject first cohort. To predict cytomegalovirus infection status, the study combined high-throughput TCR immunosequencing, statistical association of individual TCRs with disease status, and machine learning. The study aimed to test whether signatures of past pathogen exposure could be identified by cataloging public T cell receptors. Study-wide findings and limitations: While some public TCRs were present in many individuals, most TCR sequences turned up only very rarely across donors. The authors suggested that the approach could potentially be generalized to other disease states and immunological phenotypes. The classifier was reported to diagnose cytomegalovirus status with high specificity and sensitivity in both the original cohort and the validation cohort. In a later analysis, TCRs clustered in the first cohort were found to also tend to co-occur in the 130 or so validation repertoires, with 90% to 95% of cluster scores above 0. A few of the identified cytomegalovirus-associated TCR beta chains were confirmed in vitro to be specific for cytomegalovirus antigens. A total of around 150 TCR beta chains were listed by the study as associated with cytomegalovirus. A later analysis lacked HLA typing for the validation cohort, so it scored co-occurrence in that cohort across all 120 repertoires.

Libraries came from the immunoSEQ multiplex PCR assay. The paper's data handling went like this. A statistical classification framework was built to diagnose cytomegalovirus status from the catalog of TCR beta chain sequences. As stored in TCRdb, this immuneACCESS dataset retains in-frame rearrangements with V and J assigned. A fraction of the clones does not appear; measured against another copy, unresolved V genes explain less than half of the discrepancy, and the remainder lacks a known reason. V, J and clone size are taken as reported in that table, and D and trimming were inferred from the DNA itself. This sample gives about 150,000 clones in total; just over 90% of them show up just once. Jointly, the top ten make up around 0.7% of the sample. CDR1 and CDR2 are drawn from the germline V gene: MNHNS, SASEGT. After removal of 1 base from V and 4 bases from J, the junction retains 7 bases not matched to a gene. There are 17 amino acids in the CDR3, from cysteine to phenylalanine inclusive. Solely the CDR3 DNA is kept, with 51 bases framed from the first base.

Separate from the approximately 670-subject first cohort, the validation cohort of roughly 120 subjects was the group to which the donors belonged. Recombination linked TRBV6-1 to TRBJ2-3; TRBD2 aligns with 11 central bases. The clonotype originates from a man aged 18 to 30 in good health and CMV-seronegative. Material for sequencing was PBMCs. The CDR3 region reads CASSEGVAGGLPDTQYF. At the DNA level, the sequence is TGTGCCAGCAGTGAAGGGGTAGCGGGAGGGCTCCCAGATACGCAGTATTTT.